This TCR beta chain came from a study of T cell changes during pregnancy in multiple sclerosis. Trimming stripped 10 bases from V and 3 bases from J, with 10 bases between. The germline V gene encodes CDR1 SGHNT and CDR2 YYREEE (reference sequence). There are 12 residues in the CDR3. Produced via immunoSEQ multiplex PCR; TCRdb's table is partial and in-frame only. The profile covers about 64,000 clones, with about 90% appearing a single time and 2% to 2.5% taken by the ten largest. The sequence derives from a female donor in good health, enrolled as a control in a pregnancy study. The chain links TRBV5-4 to TRBJ2-2; weak D call: TRBD2 (5 bases). Sequences were derived from peripheral blood, sampled in the second trimester of pregnancy. CDR3 coding DNA: TGTGCCGTTTTCGGGGACACCGGGGAGCTGTTTTTT. Amino acid sequence: CAVFGDTGELFF.